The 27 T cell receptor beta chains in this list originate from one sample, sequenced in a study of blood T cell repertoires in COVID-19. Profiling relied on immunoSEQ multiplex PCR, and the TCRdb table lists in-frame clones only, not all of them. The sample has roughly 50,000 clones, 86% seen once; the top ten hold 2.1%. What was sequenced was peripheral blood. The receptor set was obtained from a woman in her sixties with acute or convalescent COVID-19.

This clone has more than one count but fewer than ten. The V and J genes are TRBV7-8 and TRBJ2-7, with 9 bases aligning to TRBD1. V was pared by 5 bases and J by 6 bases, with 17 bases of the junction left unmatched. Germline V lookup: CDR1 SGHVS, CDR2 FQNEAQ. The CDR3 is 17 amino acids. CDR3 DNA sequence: TGTGCCAGCAGCCCAAGGATAACAGGGGGCGCTTACCGCGAGCAGTACTTC. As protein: CASSPRITGGAYREQYF. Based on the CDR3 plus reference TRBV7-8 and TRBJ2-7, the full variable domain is GAGVSQSPRYKVAKRGQDVALRCDPISGHVSLFWYQQALGQGPEFLTYFQNEAQLDKSGLPSDRFFAERPEGSVSTLKIQRTQQEDSAVYLCASSPRITGGAYREQYFGPGTRLTVT.

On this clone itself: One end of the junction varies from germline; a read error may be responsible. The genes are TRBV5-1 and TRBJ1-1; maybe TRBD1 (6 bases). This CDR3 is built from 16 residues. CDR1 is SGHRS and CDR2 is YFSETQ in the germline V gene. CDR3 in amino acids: CASRHPGTTLNTEAFF. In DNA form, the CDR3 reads TGCGCCAGCAGACATCCCGGGACAACCTTGAATACTGAAGCTTTCTTT.

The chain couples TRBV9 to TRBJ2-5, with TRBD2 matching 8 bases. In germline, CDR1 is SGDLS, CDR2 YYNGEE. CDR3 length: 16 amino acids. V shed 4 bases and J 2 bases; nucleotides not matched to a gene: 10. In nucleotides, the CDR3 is TGTGCCAGCAGCTTATCTGGGGCTAGCGGGCAAGAGACCCAGTACTTC. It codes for CASSLSGASGQETQYF.

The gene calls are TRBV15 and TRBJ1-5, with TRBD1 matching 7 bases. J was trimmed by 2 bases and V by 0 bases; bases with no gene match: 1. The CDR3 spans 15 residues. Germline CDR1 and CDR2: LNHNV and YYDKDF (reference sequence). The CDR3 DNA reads TGTGCCACCAGCAGAGATGGACAGGGCAATCAGCCCCAGCATTTT. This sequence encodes CATSRDGQGNQPQHF.

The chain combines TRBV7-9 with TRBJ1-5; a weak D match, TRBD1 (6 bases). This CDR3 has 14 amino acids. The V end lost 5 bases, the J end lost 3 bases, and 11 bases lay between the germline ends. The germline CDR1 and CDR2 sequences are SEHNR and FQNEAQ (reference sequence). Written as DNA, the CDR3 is TGTGCCAGCAGCAAGACAGGATACAATCAGCCCCAGCATTTT. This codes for CASSKTGYNQPQHF.

The CDR3 coding sequence is TGTGCCAGCAGTTACCCGGGACAGGGGTACGAGCAGTACTTC. Translating it yields CASSYPGQGYEQYF. The chain links TRBV6-6 to TRBJ2-7; TRBD1 matches at 10 bases. Germline V gene sequence: CDR1 MNHNY, CDR2 SVGAGI (reference sequence). The CDR3 sequence is 14 residues long. With V trimmed by 2 bases and J by 4 bases, 2 bases remained unmatched.

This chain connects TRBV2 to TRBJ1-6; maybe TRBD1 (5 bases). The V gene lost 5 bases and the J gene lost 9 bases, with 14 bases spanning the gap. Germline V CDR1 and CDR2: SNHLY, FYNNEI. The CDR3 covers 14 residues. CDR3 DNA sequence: TGTGCCAGCAGTCCCGGGACTGATACTTCACCCCTCCACTTT. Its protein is CASSPGTDTSPLHF.

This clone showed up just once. In nucleotides, the CDR3 is TGTGCCAGCTCACCTGGGGGGACAGGGAGCACTGAAGCTTTCTTT. Amino acid sequence: CASSPGGTGSTEAFF. The rearrangement uses TRBV18 and TRBJ1-1, with TRBD1 matching over 9 bases. Germline CDR1 is KGHSH and CDR2 is LQKENI. With V trimmed by 3 bases and J by 4 bases, 6 bases remained unmatched. CDR3 size: 15 residues.

The CDR3 nucleotides are TGCAGTGCTAGTAAAACAGGGGGCTTTGGAAACACCATATATTTT. It is translated as CSASKTGGFGNTIYF. The chain recombines TRBV20-1 with TRBJ1-3, with TRBD1 matching over 9 bases. Germline V gene data show CDR1 as DFQATT and CDR2 as SNEGSKA (reference sequence). CDR3 length: 15 residues. Trimming took 3 bases from V and 3 from J; bases not matched to a gene: 6.

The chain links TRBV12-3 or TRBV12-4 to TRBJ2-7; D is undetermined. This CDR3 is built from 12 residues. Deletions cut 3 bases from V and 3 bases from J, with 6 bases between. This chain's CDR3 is CASSFQFYEQYF. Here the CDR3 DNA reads TGTGCCAGCAGTTTCCAATTCTACGAGCAGTACTTC.

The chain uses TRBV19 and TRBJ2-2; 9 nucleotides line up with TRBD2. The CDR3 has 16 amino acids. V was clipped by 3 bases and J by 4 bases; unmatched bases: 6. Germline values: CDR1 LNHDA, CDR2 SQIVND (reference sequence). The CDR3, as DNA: TGTGCCAGTAGTATGGGTAGCGGGAGTTCCACCGGGGAGCTGTTTTTT. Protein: CASSMGSGSSTGELFF.

This CDR3 is CASSLSQVSPLHF. CDR3 coding DNA: TGTGCCAGCAGTTTATCCCAGGTATCACCCCTCCACTTT. This rearrangement joins TRBV28 to TRBJ1-6; unclear D gene. CDR1 is MDHEN and CDR2 is SYDVKM in the germline V gene. V lost 1 base, J lost 10 bases, and 8 bases lay in between. The CDR3 has 13 residues.

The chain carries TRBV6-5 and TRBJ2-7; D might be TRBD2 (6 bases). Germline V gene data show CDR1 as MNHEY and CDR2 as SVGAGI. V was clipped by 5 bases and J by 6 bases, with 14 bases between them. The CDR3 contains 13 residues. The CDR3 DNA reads TGTGCCAGCAGTATCCGGACTACTGCCGAGCAGTACTTC. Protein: CASSIRTTAEQYF.

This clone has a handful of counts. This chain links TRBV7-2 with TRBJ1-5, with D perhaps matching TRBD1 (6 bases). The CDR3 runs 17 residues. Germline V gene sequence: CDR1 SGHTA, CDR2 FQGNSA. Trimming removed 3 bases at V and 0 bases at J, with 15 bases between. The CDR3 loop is CASSLEQGLASNQPQHF. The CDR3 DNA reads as TGTGCCAGCAGCTTGGAGCAGGGGTTGGCTAGCAATCAGCCCCAGCATTTT.

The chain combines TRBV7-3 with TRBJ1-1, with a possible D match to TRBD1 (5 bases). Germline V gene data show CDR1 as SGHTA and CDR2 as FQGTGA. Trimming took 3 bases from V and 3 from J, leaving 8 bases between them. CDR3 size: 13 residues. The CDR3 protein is CASSFSRDTEAFF. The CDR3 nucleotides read TGTGCCAGCAGCTTCAGCAGGGACACTGAAGCTTTCTTT.

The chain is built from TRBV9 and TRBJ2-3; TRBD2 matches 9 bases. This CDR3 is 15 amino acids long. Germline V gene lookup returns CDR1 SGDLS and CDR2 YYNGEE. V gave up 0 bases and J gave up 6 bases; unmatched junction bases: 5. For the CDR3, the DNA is TGTGCCAGCAGCGTAGCGGGACTAGCTTCGGATACGCAGTATTTT. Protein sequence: CASSVAGLASDTQYF. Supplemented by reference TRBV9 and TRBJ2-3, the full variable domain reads DSGVTQTPKHLITATGQRVTLRCSPRSGDLSVYWYQQSLDQGLQFLIQYYNGEERAKGNILERFSAQQFPDLHSELNLSSLELGDSALYFCASSVAGLASDTQYFGPGTRLTVL.

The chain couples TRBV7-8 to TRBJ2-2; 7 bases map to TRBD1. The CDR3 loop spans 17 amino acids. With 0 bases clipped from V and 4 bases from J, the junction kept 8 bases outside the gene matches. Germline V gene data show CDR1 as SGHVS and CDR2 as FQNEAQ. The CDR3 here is CASSLALRPGGTGELFF. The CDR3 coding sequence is TGTGCCAGCAGCTTAGCGCTAAGGCCAGGGGGCACCGGGGAGCTGTTTTTT.

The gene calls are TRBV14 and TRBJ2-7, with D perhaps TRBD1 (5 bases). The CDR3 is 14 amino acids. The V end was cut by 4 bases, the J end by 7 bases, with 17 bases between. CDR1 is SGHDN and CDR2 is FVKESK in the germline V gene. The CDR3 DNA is TGTGCCAGCAGCCCTCGGGTCAGGGTTAATGAGCAGTACTTC. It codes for CASSPRVRVNEQYF.

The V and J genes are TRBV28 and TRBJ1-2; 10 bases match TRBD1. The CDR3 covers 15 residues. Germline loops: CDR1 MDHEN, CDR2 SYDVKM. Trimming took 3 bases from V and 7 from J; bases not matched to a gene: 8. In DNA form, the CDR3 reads TGTGCCAGCAGTTTGGTCGGACAGGGGGTTGGTGGCTACACCTTC. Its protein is CASSLVGQGVGGYTF.

Here the CDR3 DNA reads TGTGCCAGCAGCTTAGTCTCAGGTACTGAAGCTTTCTTT. Its translation is CASSLVSGTEAFF. This chain connects TRBV7-8 to TRBJ1-1; no clear D gene. The CDR3 extends over 13 amino acids. Trimming took 1 base from V and 5 from J, leaving 8 bases between them. Per germline, CDR1 SGHVS and CDR2 FQNEAQ.

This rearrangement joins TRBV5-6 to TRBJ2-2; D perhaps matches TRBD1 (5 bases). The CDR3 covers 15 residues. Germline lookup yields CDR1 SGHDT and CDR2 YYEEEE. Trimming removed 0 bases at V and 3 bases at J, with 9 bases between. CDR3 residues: CASSLVQGDTGELFF. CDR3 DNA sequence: TGTGCCAGCAGCTTGGTGCAGGGTGACACCGGGGAGCTGTTTTTT. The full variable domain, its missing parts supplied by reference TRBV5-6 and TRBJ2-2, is DAGVTQSPTHLIKTRGQQVTLRCSPKSGHDTVSWYQQALGQGPQFIFQYYEEEERQRGNFPDRFSGHQFPNYSSELNVNALLLGDSALYLCASSLVQGDTGELFFGEGSRLTVL.

The CDR3 DNA sequence: TGCGCCAGCAGCCAAGGTCTCTCCCACCTAGGAGGCTACACCTTC. It translates to CASSQGLSHLGGYTF. This rearrangement joins TRBV4-1 to TRBJ1-2; D gene ambiguous. The ends were cut back, 1 base at V and 8 bases at J, with 17 bases in the middle. CDR3 length: 15 amino acids. Per the germline V gene, CDR1 is MGHRA and CDR2 is YSYEKL.

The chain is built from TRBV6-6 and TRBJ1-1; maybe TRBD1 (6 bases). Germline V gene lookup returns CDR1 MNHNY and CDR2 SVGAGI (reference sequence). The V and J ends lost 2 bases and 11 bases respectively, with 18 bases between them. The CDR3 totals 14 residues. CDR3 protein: CASSYPELGARAFF. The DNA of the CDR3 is TGTGCCAGCAGTTACCCCGAGTTGGGGGCGAGGGCTTTCTTT.

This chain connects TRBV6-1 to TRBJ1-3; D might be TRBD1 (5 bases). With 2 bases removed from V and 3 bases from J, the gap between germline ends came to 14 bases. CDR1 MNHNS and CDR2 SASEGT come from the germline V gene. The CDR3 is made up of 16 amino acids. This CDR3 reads CASSERHHQGGNTIYF. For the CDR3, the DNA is TGTGCCAGCAGTGAAAGGCATCATCAGGGTGGAAACACCATATATTTT.

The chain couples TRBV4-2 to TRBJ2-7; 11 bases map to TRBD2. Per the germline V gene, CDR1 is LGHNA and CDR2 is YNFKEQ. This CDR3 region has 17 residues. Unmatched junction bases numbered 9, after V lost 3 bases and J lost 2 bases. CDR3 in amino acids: CASSQTSGILFAYEQYF. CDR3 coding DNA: TGTGCCAGCAGCCAGACTAGCGGGATTCTCTTCGCCTACGAGCAGTACTTC.

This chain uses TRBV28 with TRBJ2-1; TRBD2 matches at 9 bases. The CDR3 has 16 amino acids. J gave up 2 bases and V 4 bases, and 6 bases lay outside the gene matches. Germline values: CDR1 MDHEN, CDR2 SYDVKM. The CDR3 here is CASSWVAGGTYNEQFF. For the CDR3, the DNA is TGTGCCAGCAGTTGGGTTGCGGGAGGGACCTACAATGAGCAGTTCTTC.

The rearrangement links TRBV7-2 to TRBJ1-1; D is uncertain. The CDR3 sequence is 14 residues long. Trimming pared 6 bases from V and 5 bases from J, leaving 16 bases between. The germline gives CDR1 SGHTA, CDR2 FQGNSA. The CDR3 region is CASRPGLGGTEAFF. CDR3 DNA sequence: TGTGCCAGCAGGCCCGGACTCGGAGGGACTGAAGCTTTCTTT.